This passage covers 9 T cell receptor beta chains from one sample sequenced in a study of monozygotic twins with inflammatory bowel disease. TCRdb reprocessed the 5' RACE reads and keeps a single row for each CDR3 protein, giving no DNA. Recorded for this sample: about 380,000 distinct CDR3 sequences. Material for sequencing was blood. All receptors derive from a human donor with ulcerative colitis or Crohn's disease, or a healthy co-twin of an affected twin (not recorded which).

The rearrangement uses TRBV7-3 and TRBJ1-3; TCRdb lists TRBD1, though no DNA is available to test this call. The germline V gene has CDR1 SGHTA and CDR2 FQGTGA. The CDR3 covers 16 residues. The chain's CDR3 is CASSSSGPNSGNTIYF.

The chain recombines TRBV18 with TRBJ2-3; TCRdb returns TRBD2, unconfirmable since there is no DNA. CDR3 size: 16 residues. The germline CDR1 and CDR2 sequences are KGHSH and LQKENI. CDR3 amino acids: CASSPGGAYSTDTQYF.

J is TRBJ1-1 and V is TRBV5-4. Germline CDR1 and CDR2: SGHNT and YYREEE (reference sequence). The CDR3 runs to 14 residues. CDR3 sequence: CASSFGPGAPEAFF. The complete variable domain, with remaining parts taken from reference TRBV5-4 and TRBJ1-1, reads ETGVTQSPTHLIKTRGQQVTLRCSSQSGHNTVSWYQQALGQGPQFIFQYYREEENGRGNFPPRFSGLQFPNYSSELNVNALELDDSALYLCASSFGPGAPEAFFGQGTRLTVV.

This chain joins TRBV7-2 and TRBJ2-2; without DNA, the TCRdb call of TRBD1 cannot be checked. The CDR3 length is 14 residues. Germline CDR1 is SGHTA and CDR2 is FQGNSA. The chain's CDR3 is CASSVAGGRGELFF.

The chain combines TRBV11-2 with TRBJ2-1; TCRdb gives TRBD1 as the D gene, but with no DNA this cannot be confirmed. Germline V gene sequence: CDR1 SGHAT, CDR2 FQNNGV. The CDR3 is made up of 15 amino acids. This CDR3 reads CASSLGTGSYNEQFF.

The V and J genes are TRBV5-1 and TRBJ1-4. Germline lookup yields CDR1 SGHRS and CDR2 YFSETQ. The CDR3 sequence is 16 residues long. The CDR3 spells CASSLGWMETNEKLFF.

The J gene is TRBJ2-7, the V gene TRBV12-3 or TRBV12-4; TCRdb's assignment of TRBD2 cannot be checked, as there is no DNA. The CDR3 is 14 amino acids. Here the CDR3 reads CASSSGDGNYEQYF.

The V call is TRBV11-2, the J call TRBJ2-3; TCRdb's D call, TRBD1, is unchecked because there is no DNA. Germline V gives CDR1 SGHAT, CDR2 FQNNGV. The CDR3 length is 16 residues. This CDR3 reads CASSPQGEISTDTQYF. Supplemented by reference TRBV11-2 and TRBJ2-3, the full variable domain reads EAGVAQSPRYKIIEKRQSVAFWCNPISGHATLYWYQQILGQGPKLLIQFQNNGVVDDSQLPKDRFSAERLKGVDSTLKIQPAKLEDSAVYLCASSPQGEISTDTQYFGPGTRLTVL.

The chain uses TRBV12-3 or TRBV12-4 and TRBJ1-5; TCRdb reports TRBD1, a call that lacks DNA to check it against. The CDR3 contains 16 residues. The CDR3 loop is CASRQTTGANSQPQHF.